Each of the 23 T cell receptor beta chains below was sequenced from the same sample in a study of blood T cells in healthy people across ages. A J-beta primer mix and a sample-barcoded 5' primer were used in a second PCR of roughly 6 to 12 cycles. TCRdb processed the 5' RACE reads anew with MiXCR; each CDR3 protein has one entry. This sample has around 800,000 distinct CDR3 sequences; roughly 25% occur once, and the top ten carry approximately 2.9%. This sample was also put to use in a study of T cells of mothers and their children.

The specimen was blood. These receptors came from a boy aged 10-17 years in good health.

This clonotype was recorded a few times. The CDR3 loop is CASRGTSGNSGANVLTF. The CDR3 DNA follows: TGTGCCAGCAGAGGAACTAGCGGCAACTCTGGGGCCAACGTCCTGACTTTC. This rearrangement joins TRBV6-1 to TRBJ2-6; TRBD2 agrees at 8 bases. The CDR3 has 17 amino acids. Germline CDR1 reads MNHNS; CDR2 reads SASEGT. Losses at the gene ends were 6 bases for V and 0 bases for J; bases not matched to a gene: 7.

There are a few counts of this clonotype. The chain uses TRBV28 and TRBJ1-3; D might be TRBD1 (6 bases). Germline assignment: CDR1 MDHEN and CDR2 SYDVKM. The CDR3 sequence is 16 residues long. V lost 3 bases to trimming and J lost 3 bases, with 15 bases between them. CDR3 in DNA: TGTGCCAGCAGTTTCCCGGGGGGGCTCGGTGGAAACACCATATATTTT. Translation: CASSFPGGLGGNTIYF.

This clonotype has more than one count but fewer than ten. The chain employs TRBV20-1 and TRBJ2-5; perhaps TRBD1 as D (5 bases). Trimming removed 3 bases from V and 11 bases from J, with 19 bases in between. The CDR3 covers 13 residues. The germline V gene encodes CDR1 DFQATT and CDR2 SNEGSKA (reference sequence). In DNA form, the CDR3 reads TGCAGTGCTAGTAAATTCCTTGAACAGGAGCAGTACTTC. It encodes CSASKFLEQEQYF.

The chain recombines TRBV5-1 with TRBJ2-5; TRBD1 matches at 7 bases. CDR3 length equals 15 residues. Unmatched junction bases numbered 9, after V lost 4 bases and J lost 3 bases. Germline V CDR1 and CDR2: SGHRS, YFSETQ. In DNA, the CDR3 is TGCGCCAGCAGCCACCGGGACAGTAGAAAAGAGACCCAGTACTTC. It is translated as CASSHRDSRKETQYF.

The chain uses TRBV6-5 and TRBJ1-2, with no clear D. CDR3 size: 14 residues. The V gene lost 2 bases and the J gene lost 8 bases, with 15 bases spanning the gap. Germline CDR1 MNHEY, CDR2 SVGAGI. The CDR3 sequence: CASSYSSTVRGYTF. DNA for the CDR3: TGTGCCAGCAGTTACAGTTCGACCGTTCGGGGCTACACCTTC.

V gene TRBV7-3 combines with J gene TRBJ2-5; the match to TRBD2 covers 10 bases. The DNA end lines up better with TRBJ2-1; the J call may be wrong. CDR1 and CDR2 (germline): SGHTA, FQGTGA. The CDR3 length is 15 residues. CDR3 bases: TGTGCCAGCAGCTTAACGTTTGCTAGCGGGGGTGAGCAGTTCTTC. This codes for CASSLTFASGGEQFF.

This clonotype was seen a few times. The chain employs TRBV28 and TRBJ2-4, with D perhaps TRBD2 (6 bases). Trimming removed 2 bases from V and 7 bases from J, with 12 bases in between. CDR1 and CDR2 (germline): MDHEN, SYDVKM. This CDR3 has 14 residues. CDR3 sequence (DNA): TGTGCCAGCAGTTTAGGGGGGACGTTGAACATTCAGTACTTC. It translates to CASSLGGTLNIQYF. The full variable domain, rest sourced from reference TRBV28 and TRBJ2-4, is DVKVTQSSRYLVKRTGEKVFLECVQDMDHENMFWYRQDPGLGLRLIYFSYDVKMKEKGDIPEGYSVSREKKERFSLILESASTNQTSMYLCASSLGGTLNIQYFGAGTRLSVL.

CDR3 nucleotides: TGTGCCAGCAGACCGGGGGCAGGGAACTATGGCTACACCTTC. It yields the protein CASRPGAGNYGYTF. The chain couples TRBV28 to TRBJ1-2, with D possibly matching TRBD1 (6 bases). This CDR3 has 14 amino acids. The V end was cut by 6 bases, the J end by 2 bases, with 13 bases between. Germline V gene data show CDR1 as MDHEN and CDR2 as SYDVKM.

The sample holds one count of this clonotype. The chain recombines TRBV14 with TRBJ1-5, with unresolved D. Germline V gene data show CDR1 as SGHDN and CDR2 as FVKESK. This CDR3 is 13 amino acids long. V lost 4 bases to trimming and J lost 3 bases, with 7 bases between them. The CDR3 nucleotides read TGTGCCAGCAGCCCTACCGACAATCAGCCCCAGCATTTT. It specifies CASSPTDNQPQHF.

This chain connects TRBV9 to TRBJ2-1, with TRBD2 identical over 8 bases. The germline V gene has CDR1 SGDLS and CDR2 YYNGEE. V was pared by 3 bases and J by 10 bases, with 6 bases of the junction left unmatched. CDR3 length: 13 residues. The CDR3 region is CASSAGGAVEQFF. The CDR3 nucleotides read TGTGCCAGCAGCGCGGGGGGGGCGGTCGAGCAGTTCTTC.

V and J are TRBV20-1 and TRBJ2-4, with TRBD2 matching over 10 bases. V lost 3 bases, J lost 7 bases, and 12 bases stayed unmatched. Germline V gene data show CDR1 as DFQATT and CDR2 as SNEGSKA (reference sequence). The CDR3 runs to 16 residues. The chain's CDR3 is CSASVLSGGPENIQYF. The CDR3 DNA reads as TGCAGTGCTAGCGTTCTTAGCGGGGGGCCGGAGAACATTCAGTACTTC.

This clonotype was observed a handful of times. CDR3 in DNA: TGTGCCAGCACCAGATATCGGACAGGGGAGACAGAGACCCAGTACTTC. Its protein is CASTRYRTGETETQYF. This chain connects TRBV12-3 or TRBV12-4 to TRBJ2-5; 9 positions agree with TRBD1. This CDR3 spans 16 amino acids. V lost 7 bases to trimming and J lost 4 bases; unmatched junction nucleotides: 13.

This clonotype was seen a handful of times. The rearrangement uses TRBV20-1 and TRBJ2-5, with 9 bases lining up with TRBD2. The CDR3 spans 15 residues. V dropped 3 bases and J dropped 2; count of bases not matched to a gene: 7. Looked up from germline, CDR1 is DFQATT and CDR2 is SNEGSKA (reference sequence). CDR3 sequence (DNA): TGCAGTGCTAGTCTTCTCGCGGGGGGGCAAGAGACCCAGTACTTC. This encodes CSASLLAGGQETQYF.

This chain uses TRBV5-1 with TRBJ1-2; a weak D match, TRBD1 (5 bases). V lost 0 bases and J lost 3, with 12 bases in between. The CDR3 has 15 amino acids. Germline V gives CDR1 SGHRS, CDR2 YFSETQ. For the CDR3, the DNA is TGCGCCAGCAGCTTGGAGGCAGCCAGGGACTATGGCTACACCTTC. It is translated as CASSLEAARDYGYTF. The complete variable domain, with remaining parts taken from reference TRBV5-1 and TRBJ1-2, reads KAGVTQTPRYLIKTRGQQVTLSCSPISGHRSVSWYQQTPGQGLQFLFEYFSETQRNKGNFPGRFSGRQFSNSRSEMNVSTLELGDSALYLCASSLEAARDYGYTFGSGTRLTVV.

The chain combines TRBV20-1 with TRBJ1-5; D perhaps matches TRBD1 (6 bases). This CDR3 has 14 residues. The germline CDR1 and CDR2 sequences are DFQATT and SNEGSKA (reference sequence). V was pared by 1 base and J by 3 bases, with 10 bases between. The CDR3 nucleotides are TGCAGTGCTAGAGGGGGACAACTCAATCAGCCCCAGCATTTT. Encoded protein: CSARGGQLNQPQHF.

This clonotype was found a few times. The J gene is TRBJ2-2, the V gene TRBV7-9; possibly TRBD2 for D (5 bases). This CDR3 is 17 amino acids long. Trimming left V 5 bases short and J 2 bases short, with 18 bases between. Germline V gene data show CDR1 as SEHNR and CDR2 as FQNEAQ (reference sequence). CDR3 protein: CASSPPSRVGNTGELFF. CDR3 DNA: TGTGCCAGCAGCCCCCCTAGCCGGGTGGGAAACACCGGGGAGCTGTTTTTT.

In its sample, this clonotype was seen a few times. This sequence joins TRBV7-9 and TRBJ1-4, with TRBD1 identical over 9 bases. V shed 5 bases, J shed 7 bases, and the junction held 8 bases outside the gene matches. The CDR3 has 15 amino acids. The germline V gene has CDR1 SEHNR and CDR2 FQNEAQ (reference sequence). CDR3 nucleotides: TGTGCCAGCAGCCTTCGACAGGGGGGAAGTGAAAAACTGTTTTTT. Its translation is CASSLRQGGSEKLFF.

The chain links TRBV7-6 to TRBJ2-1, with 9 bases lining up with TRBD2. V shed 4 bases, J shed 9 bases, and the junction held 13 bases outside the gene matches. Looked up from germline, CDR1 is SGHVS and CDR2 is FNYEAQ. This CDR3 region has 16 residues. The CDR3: CASSSAQAGGGGEQFF. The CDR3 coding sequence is TGTGCCAGCAGCTCAGCCCAAGCGGGGGGTGGGGGTGAGCAGTTCTTC.

The CDR3 region is CASSQGRSGGTLSYEQYF. In DNA form, the CDR3 reads TGCGCCAGCAGCCAAGGGAGGAGCGGGGGGACCCTCTCCTACGAGCAGTACTTC. The V gene is TRBV4-1, the J gene TRBJ2-7, with TRBD2 matching 9 bases. CDR1 and CDR2 (germline): MGHRA, YSYEKL. The V segment lost 1 base and the J segment 0 bases; nucleotides outside the gene matches: 10. This CDR3 has 18 amino acids.

CDR3 loop: CASSLEATYTGELFF. The CDR3 region has the DNA TGTGCCAGCAGCTTAGAGGCCACCTACACCGGGGAGCTGTTTTTT. The J gene is TRBJ2-2, the V gene TRBV11-2; D call uncertain. Trimming left V 0 bases short and J 3 bases short, with 8 bases between. The CDR3 runs to 15 residues. Looked up from germline, CDR1 is SGHAT and CDR2 is FQNNGV.

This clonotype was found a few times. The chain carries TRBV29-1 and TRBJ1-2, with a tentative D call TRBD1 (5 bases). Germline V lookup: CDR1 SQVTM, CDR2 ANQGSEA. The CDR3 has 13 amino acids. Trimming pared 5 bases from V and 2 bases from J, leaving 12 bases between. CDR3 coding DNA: TGCAGCGTTAGGGCAGGGAAAAACTATGGCTACACCTTC. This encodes CSVRAGKNYGYTF. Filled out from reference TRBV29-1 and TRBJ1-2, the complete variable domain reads SAVISQKPSRDICQRGTSLTIQCQVDSQVTMMFWYRQQPGQSLTLIATANQGSEATYESGFVIDKFPISRPNLTFSTLTVSNMSPEDSSIYLCSVRAGKNYGYTFGSGTRLTVV.

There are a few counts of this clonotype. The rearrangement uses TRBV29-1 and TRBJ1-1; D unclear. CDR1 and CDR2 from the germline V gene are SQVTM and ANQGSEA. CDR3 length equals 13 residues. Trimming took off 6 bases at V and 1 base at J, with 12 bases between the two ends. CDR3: CSVPSFGNTEAFF. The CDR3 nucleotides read TGCAGCGTCCCCTCGTTCGGGAACACTGAAGCTTTCTTT.

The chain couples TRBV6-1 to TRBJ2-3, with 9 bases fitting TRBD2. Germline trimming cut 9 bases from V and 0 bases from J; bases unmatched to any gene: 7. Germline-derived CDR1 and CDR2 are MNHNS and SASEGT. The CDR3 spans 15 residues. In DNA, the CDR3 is TGTGCCAGGAGGGCGGGGGGGTTTAGCACAGATACGCAGTATTTT. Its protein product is CARRAGGFSTDTQYF.